A single sample gave rise to the 7 T cell receptor beta chains below, sequenced in a study of T-cell reconstitution after alpha-beta-depleted transplantation in children. Unique molecular identifiers tagged the TCRbeta library. TCRdb recomputed calls from the PCR reads with MiXCR, one row per CDR3 protein. Of some 490,000 distinct CDR3 sequences detected, 12% appear once; the ten largest clones hold more than 5.5%. The source was PBMCs from the stem cell graft donor, collected from the stem cell graft. The receptors were gathered from a human donor who donated a stem cell graft to a child with combined immunodeficiency.

The rearrangement joins TRBV29-1 to TRBJ1-1, with a weak D call TRBD1 (6 bases). CDR1 and CDR2 (germline): SQVTM, ANQGSEA. The CDR3 consists of 14 residues. Trimming left V 5 bases short and J 6 bases short, with 19 bases between. DNA of the CDR3: TGCAGCGTTTATTCCCGGGGGCGGGAGGCTGAAGCTTTCTTT. This sequence encodes CSVYSRGREAEAFF.

There are many counts of this clonotype. V usage is TRBV7-2 and J usage is TRBJ2-7; 8 nucleotides agree with TRBD1. Germline loops: CDR1 SGHTA, CDR2 FQGNSA. Germline trimming cut 5 bases from V and 3 bases from J; bases unmatched to any gene: 12. This CDR3 is 16 amino acids long. In DNA form, the CDR3 reads TGTGCCAGCAGCCTGTTCATGTGGGACAGGAACTACGAGCAGTACTTC. The encoded protein is CASSLFMWDRNYEQYF.

This chain connects TRBV5-1 to TRBJ2-1, with TRBD2 matching over 7 bases. V dropped 0 bases and J dropped 6; count of bases not matched to a gene: 3. CDR3 length equals 14 residues. Germline V gene lookup returns CDR1 SGHRS and CDR2 YFSETQ. CDR3 sequence: CASSLAGTTNEQFF. In DNA, the CDR3 is TGCGCCAGCAGCTTGGCCGGGACTACCAATGAGCAGTTCTTC.

Only a few counts were recorded for this clonotype. The V gene is TRBV6-5, the J gene TRBJ1-1; unclear D gene. V dropped 2 bases and J dropped 8 bases, with 12 bases sitting between them. This CDR3 has 13 amino acids. Per the germline V gene, CDR1 is MNHEY and CDR2 is SVGAGI. This CDR3 is CASSYGEGNEAFF. The CDR3 nucleotides read TGTGCCAGCAGTTACGGTGAAGGTAACGAAGCTTTCTTT.

This clonotype has ten or more counts. This chain joins TRBV12-3 or TRBV12-4 and TRBJ2-1, with no clear D. This CDR3 has 12 amino acids. V lost 7 bases to trimming and J lost 7 bases, with 11 bases between them. Written as DNA, the CDR3 is TGTGCCAGCACTATTTTTGGTAATGAGCAGTTCTTC. Encoded protein: CASTIFGNEQFF.

The rearrangement uses TRBV29-1 and TRBJ2-5; D might be TRBD1 (5 bases). The CDR3 contains 17 residues. Germline CDR1 SQVTM, CDR2 ANQGSEA. V gave up 1 base and J gave up 5 bases, with 23 bases separating them. CDR3 in DNA: TGCAGCGTTGAAGGTGGGGCAGGTTTATACCCGTGGGAGACCCAGTACTTC. Translated, it gives CSVEGGAGLYPWETQYF.

This clonotype appeared many times. This chain joins TRBV5-5 and TRBJ2-2, with D unresolved. Germline CDR1 SGHKS, CDR2 YYEKEE (reference sequence). The length of the CDR3 is 15 residues. V was pared by 0 bases and J by 4 bases, with 10 bases between. The chain's CDR3 is CASSLVMGFTGELFF. The CDR3 DNA reads TGTGCCAGCAGCTTGGTGATGGGCTTCACCGGGGAGCTGTTTTTT.